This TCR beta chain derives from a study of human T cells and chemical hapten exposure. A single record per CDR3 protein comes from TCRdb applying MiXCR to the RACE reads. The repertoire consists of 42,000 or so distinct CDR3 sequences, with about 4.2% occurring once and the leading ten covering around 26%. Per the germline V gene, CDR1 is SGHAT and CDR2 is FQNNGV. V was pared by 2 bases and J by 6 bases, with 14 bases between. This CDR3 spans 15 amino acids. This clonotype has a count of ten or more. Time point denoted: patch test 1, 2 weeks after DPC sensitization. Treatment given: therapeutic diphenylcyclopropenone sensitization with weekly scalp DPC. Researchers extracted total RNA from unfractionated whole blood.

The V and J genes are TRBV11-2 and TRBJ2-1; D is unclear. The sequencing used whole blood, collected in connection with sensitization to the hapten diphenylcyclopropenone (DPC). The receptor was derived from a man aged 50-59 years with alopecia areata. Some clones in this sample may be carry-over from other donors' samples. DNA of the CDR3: TGTGCCAGCAGCTTAACGACTTCAATCGGCAATGAGCAGTTCTTC. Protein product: CASSLTTSIGNEQFF.